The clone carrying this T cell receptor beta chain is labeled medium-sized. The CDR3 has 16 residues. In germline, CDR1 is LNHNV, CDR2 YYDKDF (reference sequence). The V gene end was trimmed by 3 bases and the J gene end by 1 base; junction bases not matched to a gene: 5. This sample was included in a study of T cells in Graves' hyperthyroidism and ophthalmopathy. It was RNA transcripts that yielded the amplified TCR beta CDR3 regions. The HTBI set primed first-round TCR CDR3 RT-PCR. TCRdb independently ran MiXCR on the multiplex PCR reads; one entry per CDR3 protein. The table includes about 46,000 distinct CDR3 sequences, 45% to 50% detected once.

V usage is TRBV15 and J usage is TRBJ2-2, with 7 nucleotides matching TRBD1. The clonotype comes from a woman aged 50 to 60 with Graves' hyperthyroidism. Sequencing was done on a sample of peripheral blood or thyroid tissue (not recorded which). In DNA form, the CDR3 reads TGTGCCACCAGCAGCCGGGACAGCGAGAACACCGGGGAGCTGTTTTTT. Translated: CATSSRDSENTGELFF. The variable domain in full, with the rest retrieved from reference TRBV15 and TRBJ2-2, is DAMVIQNPRYQVTQFGKPVTLSCSQTLNHNVMYWYQQKSSQAPKLLFHYYDKDFNNEADTPDNFQSRRPNTSFCFLDIRSPGLGDTAMYLCATSSRDSENTGELFFGEGSRLTVL.